This T cell receptor beta chain emerged from a study of blood T cell repertoires in COVID-19. In the case of this clone: Other DNA sequences in the sample encode the same CDR3.

CDR3 length equals 13 residues. Between the trimmed V and J ends, which lost 3 bases and 4 bases, there was a span of 9 bases. TCRdb keeps only in-frame clones here, not all; method: immunoSEQ multiplex PCR. The sample consists of about 300,000 clones, approximately 89% of them appearing once. Participants came from fewer than 25 US areas, aged roughly 18 to 89 years. The sequencing input was PBMCs or T cells enriched from blood (not recorded which). The chain couples TRBV12-3 or TRBV12-4 to TRBJ1-1; D might be TRBD1 (6 bases). The sequence was collected from a woman aged 50 to 65 who had been exposed to COVID-19. The CDR3 DNA follows: TGTGCCAGCAGTTTGGTAGGGGGCACTGAAGCTTTCTTT. This codes for CASSLVGGTEAFF.